This paragraph reports one T cell receptor (beta chain). The record originates from a study of blood T cell repertoires in COVID-19. Methods used by the authors: Amplification with reference gene primers provided the estimates of nucleated cell counts. TCRdb keeps only in-frame clones here, not all; method: immunoSEQ multiplex PCR. D and trimming were read from the DNA, whereas the V and J calls and clone size are those reported in that table. The table has about 200,000 clones, around 83% seen once; the top ten hold 10%. V was pared by 1 base and J by 5 bases, with 14 bases between. Germline V gene lookup returns CDR1 LGHNA and CDR2 YNFKEQ. The CDR3 is 15 amino acids.

Input material: peripheral blood. The chain joins TRBV4-2 to TRBJ1-2; D ambiguous. The sequence was obtained from a woman between 45 and 60 years old with COVID-19, enrolled during active disease. CDR3 in amino acids: CASSQVADLIYGYTF. CDR3 bases: TGTGCCAGCAGCCAAGTAGCAGACCTGATATATGGCTACACCTTC.